One and the same sample provided the 26 T cell receptor beta chains below, sequenced in a study of PD-1 blockade in classical Hodgkin lymphoma. Time point given: newly diagnosed, previously untreated cHL patient sample. The protocol was immunoSEQ multiplex PCR, while the TCRdb copy is restricted to in-frame clones and leaves out a portion. The sample carries about 15,000 clones, approximately 90% recorded once. Material: peripheral blood mononuclear cells (PBMCs). Receptors originate from a human donor with classical Hodgkin lymphoma.

V gene TRBV11-3 combines with J gene TRBJ2-2, with TRBD2 as a possible D gene (5 bases). The V end lost 0 bases, the J end lost 6 bases, and 11 bases lay between the germline ends. In germline, CDR1 is SGHNT, CDR2 YENEEA. CDR3 length: 15 residues. CDR3 loop: CASSLDSGVSGELFF. Here the CDR3 DNA reads TGTGCCAGCAGCTTAGATTCCGGGGTATCCGGGGAGCTGTTTTTT.

The V gene is TRBV18, the J gene TRBJ2-1; 8 bases match TRBD2. Trimming took 3 bases from V and 8 from J; bases not matched to a gene: 12. Germline V lookup: CDR1 KGHSH, CDR2 LQKENI. The CDR3 is 16 amino acids. The CDR3 protein is CASSPAPGLVVHEQFF. The CDR3 coding sequence is TGTGCCAGCTCACCTGCACCGGGACTAGTCGTCCATGAGCAGTTCTTC.

The chain employs TRBV5-4 and TRBJ1-2; 9 bases map to TRBD1. The CDR3 consists of 18 residues. Germline V CDR1 and CDR2: SGHNT, YYREEE (reference sequence). J gave up 5 bases and V 3 bases, and 17 bases lay outside the gene matches. The CDR3 is CASSSRQLNRGRRYGYTF. CDR3 DNA sequence: TGTGCCAGCAGCTCCCGACAATTGAACAGGGGGCGCCGGTATGGCTACACCTTC.

This rearrangement joins TRBV7-2 to TRBJ1-5; TRBD1 matches at 8 bases. Germline lookup yields CDR1 SGHTA and CDR2 FQGNSA. CDR3 length: 14 amino acids. The V and J ends lost 1 base and 9 bases, in that order; junction bases with no gene match: 5. In nucleotides, the CDR3 is TGTGCCAGCAGCTTAGAAAGGACAGGGAGGCCCCAGCATTTT. As protein: CASSLERTGRPQHF. The full variable domain, rest sourced from reference TRBV7-2 and TRBJ1-5, is GAGVSQSPSNKVTEKGKDVELRCDPISGHTALYWYRQSLGQGLEFLIYFQGNSAPDKSGLPSDRFSAERTGGSVSTLTIQRTQQEDSAVYLCASSLERTGRPQHFGDGTRLSIL.

This chain joins TRBV11-1 and TRBJ2-7, with a weak D call TRBD1 (6 bases). CDR1 is SGHAT and CDR2 is FQDESV in the germline V gene (reference sequence). CDR3 size: 14 residues. V was cut by 5 bases and J by 4 bases, with 15 bases left in between. The CDR3 is CASSPLQGPYEQYF. In DNA form, the CDR3 reads TGTGCCAGCAGCCCCTTACAGGGCCCTTACGAGCAGTACTTC.

This chain joins TRBV5-8 and TRBJ2-1, with D possibly matching TRBD1 (5 bases). Per the germline V gene, CDR1 is SGHTS and CDR2 is YDEGEE. V lost 0 bases to trimming and J lost 3 bases, with 13 bases between them. This CDR3 region has 16 residues. CDR3 coding DNA: TGTGCCAGCAGCTTGGCCACACAGGCATACTACAATGAGCAGTTCTTC. This sequence encodes CASSLATQAYYNEQFF.

The chain is built from TRBV28 and TRBJ1-1; maybe TRBD1 (6 bases). The CDR3 extends over 13 amino acids. In germline, CDR1 is MDHEN, CDR2 SYDVKM. V lost 2 bases and J lost 10, with 14 bases in between. For the CDR3, the DNA is TGTGCCAGCAGTTTACTCCAGGGGAATGGAGCTTTCTTT. Translation gives CASSLLQGNGAFF.

Written as DNA, the CDR3 is TGCGCCAGCAGCCCGGAGGGGACTTCTTACAATGAGCAGTTCTTC. Translated: CASSPEGTSYNEQFF. The rearrangement uses TRBV5-1 and TRBJ2-1; a weak D match, TRBD2 (6 bases). The V end was cut by 4 bases, the J end by 4 bases, with 15 bases between. From germline, CDR1 is SGHRS and CDR2 YFSETQ. The CDR3 extends over 15 amino acids.

This CDR3 is CASSKGPNSNQPQHF. CDR3 coding DNA: TGTGCCAGCAGCAAGGGACCGAATAGCAATCAGCCCCAGCATTTT. This chain links TRBV5-6 with TRBJ1-5; weak D call: TRBD1 (5 bases). The germline V and J ends were trimmed by 4 bases and 0 bases, with 11 bases remaining between them. CDR1 is SGHDT, CDR2 YYEEEE, per germline. The CDR3 is 15 residues long.

A single count supports this clone. This rearrangement joins TRBV5-4 to TRBJ2-1; 8 bases line up with TRBD1. The CDR3 loop spans 15 amino acids. V dropped 3 bases and J dropped 6; count of bases not matched to a gene: 8. Germline V gives CDR1 SGHNT, CDR2 YYREEE (reference sequence). CDR3 coding DNA: TGTGCCAGCAGCTCCGGACAGGGTCATCGCAATGAGCAGTTCTTC. Its protein product is CASSSGQGHRNEQFF. Full variable domain (rest looked up from reference TRBV5-4 and TRBJ2-1): ETGVTQSPTHLIKTRGQQVTLRCSSQSGHNTVSWYQQALGQGPQFIFQYYREEENGRGNFPPRFSGLQFPNYSSELNVNALELDDSALYLCASSSGQGHRNEQFFGPGTRLTVL.

This chain uses TRBV28 with TRBJ2-7; 9 bases line up with TRBD2. The trim removed 4 bases at V and 0 bases at J, leaving 4 bases unmatched. There are 15 residues in the CDR3. Germline values: CDR1 MDHEN, CDR2 SYDVKM. For the CDR3, the DNA is TGTGCCAGCAGTTCCCTAGCGGGAATCTCCTACGAGCAGTACTTC. Protein product: CASSSLAGISYEQYF. The whole variable domain, filled in from reference TRBV28 and TRBJ2-7, reads DVKVTQSSRYLVKRTGEKVFLECVQDMDHENMFWYRQDPGLGLRLIYFSYDVKMKEKGDIPEGYSVSREKKERFSLILESASTNQTSMYLCASSSLAGISYEQYFGPGTRLTVT.

The rearrangement uses TRBV11-3 and TRBJ2-5, with 9 nucleotides matching TRBD1. Germline trimming cut 5 bases from V and 5 bases from J; bases unmatched to any gene: 3. This CDR3 region has 13 residues. Germline V gene sequence: CDR1 SGHNT, CDR2 YENEEA. Here the CDR3 DNA reads TGTGCCAGCAGCGGTACAGGGGGCGAGACCCAGTACTTC. Its protein is CASSGTGGETQYF. The full variable domain, with the rest looked up from reference TRBV11-3 and TRBJ2-5, is EAGVVQSPRYKIIEKKQPVAFWCNPISGHNTLYWYLQNLGQGPELLIRYENEEAVDDSQLPKDRFSAERLKGVDSTLKIQPAELGDSAVYLCASSGTGGETQYFGPGTRLLVL.

V is TRBV5-6 and J is TRBJ2-5; D is unclear. Trimming removed 1 base from V and 1 base from J, with 11 bases in between. The CDR3 is 15 amino acids. Germline V gene data show CDR1 as SGHDT and CDR2 as YYEEEE. In DNA form, the CDR3 reads TGTGCCAGCAGCTTGCGGGTCTCGTTCCAAGAGACCCAGTACTTC. Its protein is CASSLRVSFQETQYF.

This clone has only a few counts. This sequence joins TRBV6-1 and TRBJ1-2, with no clear D. This CDR3 region has 14 residues. V lost 6 bases and J 4 bases, leaving 15 bases between the germline ends. Germline V lookup: CDR1 MNHNS, CDR2 SASEGT. The CDR3: CASRSQESLYGYTF. The CDR3 bases are TGTGCCAGCAGGTCCCAGGAGTCCCTCTATGGCTACACCTTC.

This chain uses TRBV19 with TRBJ2-7, with a possible D match to TRBD2 (5 bases). The germline V and J ends were trimmed by 5 bases and 2 bases, with 16 bases remaining between them. In germline, CDR1 is LNHDA, CDR2 SQIVND (reference sequence). This CDR3 has 15 amino acids. The CDR3 coding sequence is TGTGCCAGTAGTTCCAGCTTGGCGGGCCCCTACGAGCAGTACTTC. Protein product: CASSSSLAGPYEQYF.

The gene calls are TRBV28 and TRBJ2-4; D unresolved. The CDR3 sequence is 14 residues long. Deletions cut 5 bases from V and 1 base from J, with 9 bases between. From germline, CDR1 is MDHEN and CDR2 SYDVKM. CDR3 amino acids: CASSKPGAKNIQYF. The DNA of the CDR3 is TGTGCCAGCAGTAAGCCCGGGGCCAAAAACATTCAGTACTTC.

The chain employs TRBV9 and TRBJ1-2; 7 bases agree with TRBD1. CDR1 and CDR2 (germline): SGDLS, YYNGEE. This CDR3 is built from 13 residues. Unmatched junction bases numbered 3, after V lost 2 bases and J lost 5 bases. The CDR3 DNA reads as TGTGCCAGCAGCGTCGCAGGGGGTTATGGCTACACCTTC. This encodes CASSVAGGYGYTF.

V and J are TRBV28 and TRBJ1-2; D remains unclear. This CDR3 is built from 16 residues. The V gene lost 5 bases and the J gene lost 2 bases, with 18 bases spanning the gap. Looked up from germline, CDR1 is MDHEN and CDR2 is SYDVKM. The DNA for the CDR3 is TGTGCCAGCAGTAGCTCGGCCCCTCCATCAAACTATGGCTACACCTTC. Translating it yields CASSSSAPPSNYGYTF.

The chain is built from TRBV5-1 and TRBJ1-6; no reliable D call. In germline, CDR1 is SGHRS, CDR2 YFSETQ. This CDR3 region has 13 residues. The ends were cut back, 4 bases at V and 6 bases at J, with 8 bases in the middle. The CDR3 sequence: CASSDQINSPLHF. In DNA, the CDR3 is TGCGCCAGCAGCGACCAAATTAATTCACCCCTCCACTTT.

The chain joins TRBV19 to TRBJ1-5; D not certain. V lost 5 bases and J 0 bases, leaving 11 bases between the germline ends. CDR1 is LNHDA, CDR2 SQIVND, per germline (reference sequence). This CDR3 contains 15 residues. This chain's CDR3 is CASSEGRSSNQPQHF. CDR3 sequence (DNA): TGTGCCAGTAGTGAGGGTAGGAGTAGCAATCAGCCCCAGCATTTT.

This chain links TRBV9 with TRBJ2-3, with a possible D match to TRBD1 (7 bases). Trimming cost V 3 bases and J 4 bases, with 15 bases left between them. CDR1 is SGDLS, CDR2 YYNGEE, per germline. The CDR3 has 15 residues. The chain's CDR3 is CASSAGGIQADTQYF. The CDR3 DNA reads as TGTGCCAGCAGCGCAGGGGGGATCCAGGCAGATACGCAGTATTTT.

This chain joins TRBV14 and TRBJ1-4, with TRBD1 matching over 8 bases. CDR3 length: 16 residues. CDR1 SGHDN and CDR2 FVKESK come from the germline V gene. The J segment lost 3 bases and the V segment lost 1 base, leaving 4 bases of the junction unmatched. CDR3 protein: CASSQARGPPNEKLFF. CDR3 bases: TGTGCCAGCAGCCAAGCCAGGGGGCCCCCTAATGAAAAACTGTTTTTT.

The V gene is TRBV5-6, the J gene TRBJ1-5; D is possibly TRBD1 (6 bases). The germline V gene encodes CDR1 SGHDT and CDR2 YYEEEE. Trimming shortened V by 3 bases and J by 5 bases, and 18 bases separated the two germline ends. The CDR3 is made up of 16 amino acids. The CDR3 nucleotides read TGTGCCAGCAGCTCAATCAACCGGGACACCCATCAGCCCCAGCATTTT. Amino acid sequence: CASSSINRDTHQPQHF.

The table lists this clone with a few counts. The genes are TRBV27 and TRBJ2-7, with 10 nucleotides matching TRBD2. The J segment lost 7 bases and the V segment lost 8 bases, leaving 11 bases of the junction unmatched. The germline V gene has CDR1 MNHEY and CDR2 SMNVEV (reference sequence). This CDR3 has 14 residues. The CDR3 protein is CASEGAGGPGEQYF. CDR3 nucleotide sequence: TGTGCCAGCGAGGGAGCGGGAGGGCCGGGAGAGCAGTACTTC.

The chain recombines TRBV27 with TRBJ2-7, with 7 bases fitting TRBD2. Trimming at V came to 2 bases and at J to 7 bases, leaving 11 bases not matched to a gene. This CDR3 has 15 residues. Germline V gene lookup returns CDR1 MNHEY and CDR2 SMNVEV (reference sequence). For the CDR3, the DNA is TGTGCCAGCAGTTTACTGGGTAGCGGGCGGCAAGAGCAGTACTTC. Its translation is CASSLLGSGRQEQYF.

V is TRBV7-2 and J is TRBJ2-5; 10 bases match TRBD2. There are 17 residues in the CDR3. The J segment lost 2 bases and the V segment lost 1 base, leaving 7 bases of the junction unmatched. Germline loops: CDR1 SGHTA, CDR2 FQGNSA. The CDR3 nucleotides read TGTGCCAGCAGCTTAGGGTCTAGCGGGGGACCTCAAGAGACCCAGTACTTC. Translation: CASSLGSSGGPQETQYF.